This T cell receptor beta chain was found in a study of human CD8 memory T cell subsets. The study's findings and limits: A similarly high level of diversity characterized stem-like memory and precursor exhausted T cells, unlike effector memory cells.

CDR3 size: 16 residues. Germline V gives CDR1 MNHEY, CDR2 SMNVEV (reference sequence). Early memory CD8+ T cells that were CCR7+ PD-1+ TIGIT+ with exhausted-like traits constituted the TPEX cells. Total CD8+ T cells were enriched by negative magnetic separation. Duplicate vials of fewer than 160,000 sorted CD8+ T cells per subset supplied the RNA. Note on this clonotype: Its antigen is currently unknown.

Scientists made TCR beta libraries using UMI-labeled 5' RACE. Reprocessing the 5' RACE reads, TCRdb reports a single entry for every CDR3 protein and omits DNA. This repertoire includes fewer than 9,500 distinct CDR3 sequences. The material sequenced was CD8+ T cells from PBMCs. This receptor was identified in a human donor in good health. The V call is TRBV27, the J call TRBJ2-2; TCRdb lists TRBD1, though no DNA is available to test this call. CDR3 residues: CASMLRQPMNTGELFF.